The entry that follows covers one T cell receptor beta chain sequence. What it binds is unknown. This sample was included in a study of T cell repertoires in cytomegalovirus infection. Study-wide background: Use of recently identified HLA-C-restricted and well-studied HLA-B-restricted CMV epitopes was part of the study. In public TCR beta signatures, there were indications of both CMV infection and matching HLA type. Study-wide results and limits: Carriers of CMV and the relevant HLA type were discriminated by public TCR beta frequency.

TCRdb ran MiXCR on the reads and lists one entry per CDR3 protein. The data hold fewer than 850,000 distinct CDR3 sequences, with 25% to 30% observed a single time. This CDR3 is built from 15 residues. Germline V lookup: CDR1 KGHDR, CDR2 SFDVKD. Trimming cost V 4 bases and J 8 bases; bases outside gene matches: 3. This TCR derives from a human donor in good health (CMV status not recorded). Some clones in this sample may be carry-over from other donors' samples. The V and J genes are TRBV24-1 and TRBJ2-1, with 14 bases aligning to TRBD2. The sequenced sample was cultured CD8+ T cells from PBMCs, obtained from culture after CMV antigen stimulation. The CDR3, as DNA: TGTGCCACCAGTGAAGGGACTAGCGGGGGTGATGAGCAGTTCTTC. This translates into CATSEGTSGGDEQFF.